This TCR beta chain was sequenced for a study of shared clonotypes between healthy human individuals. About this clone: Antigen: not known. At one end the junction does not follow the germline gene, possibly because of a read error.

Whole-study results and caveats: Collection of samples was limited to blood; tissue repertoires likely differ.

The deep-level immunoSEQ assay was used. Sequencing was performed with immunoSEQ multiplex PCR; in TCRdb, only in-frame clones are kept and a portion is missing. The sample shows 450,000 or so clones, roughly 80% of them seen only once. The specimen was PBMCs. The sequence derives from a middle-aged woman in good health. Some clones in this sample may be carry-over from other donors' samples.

This CDR3 reads CASSFSGGWGADF. CDR3 DNA sequence: TGTGCCAGCAGCTTTTCCGGGGGCTGGGGGGCGGACTTC. The J gene is TRBJ2-5, the V gene TRBV7-2; D possibly matches TRBD1 or TRBD2 (6 bases each). In germline, CDR1 is SGHTA, CDR2 FQGNSA. The CDR3 totals 13 residues.